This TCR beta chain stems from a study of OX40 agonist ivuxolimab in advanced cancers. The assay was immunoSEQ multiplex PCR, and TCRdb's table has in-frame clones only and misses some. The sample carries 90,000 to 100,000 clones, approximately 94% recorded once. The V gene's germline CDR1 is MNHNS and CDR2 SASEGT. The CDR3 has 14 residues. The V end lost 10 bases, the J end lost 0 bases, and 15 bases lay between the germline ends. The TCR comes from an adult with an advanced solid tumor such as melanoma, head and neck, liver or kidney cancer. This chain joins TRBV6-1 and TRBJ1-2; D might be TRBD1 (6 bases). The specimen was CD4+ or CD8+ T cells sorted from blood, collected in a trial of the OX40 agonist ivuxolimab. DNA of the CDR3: TGTGCCACGCGTCCGGGGGGGCCTAACTATGGCTACACCTTC. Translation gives CATRPGGPNYGYTF.